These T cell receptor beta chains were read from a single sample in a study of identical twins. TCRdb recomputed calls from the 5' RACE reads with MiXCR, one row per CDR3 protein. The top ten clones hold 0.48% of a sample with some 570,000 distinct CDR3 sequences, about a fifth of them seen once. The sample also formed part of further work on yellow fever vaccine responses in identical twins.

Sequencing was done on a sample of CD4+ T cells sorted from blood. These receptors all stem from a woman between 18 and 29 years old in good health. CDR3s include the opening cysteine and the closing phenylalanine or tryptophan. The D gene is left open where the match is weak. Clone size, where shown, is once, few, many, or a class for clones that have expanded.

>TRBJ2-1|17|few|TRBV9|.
TGTGCCAGCAGCGTTGCCCCGTCTAGCGGGACAGGCAATGAGCAGTTCTTC
CASSVAPSSGTGNEQFF
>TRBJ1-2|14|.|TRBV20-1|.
TGCAGTGCTATAGACCAAGCAGGGGCGGGGGGCTACACCTTC
CSAIDQAGAGGYTF
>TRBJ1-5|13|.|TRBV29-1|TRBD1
TGCAGCGTTGGAGGACAGGGAGGGCAGCCCCAGCATTTT
CSVGGQGGQPQHF
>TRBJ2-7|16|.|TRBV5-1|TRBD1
TGCGCCAGCAGCTTCGCCGTGGTACAGGGGGCTTACGAGCAGTACTTC
CASSFAVVQGAYEQYF
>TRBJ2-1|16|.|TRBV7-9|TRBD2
TGTGCCAGCAGCTTAGGACGAGCGGGGGTCTACAATGAGCAGTTCTTC
CASSLGRAGVYNEQFF
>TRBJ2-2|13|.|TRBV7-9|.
TGTGCCAGCAGCCAAAAGCTCGCCGGGGAGCTGTTTTTT
CASSQKLAGELFF
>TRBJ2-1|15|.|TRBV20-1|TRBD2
TGCAGTGCTAGTGGTATAGCGGGAGAATACAATGAGCAGTTCTTC
CSASGIAGEYNEQFF
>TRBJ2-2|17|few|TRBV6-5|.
TGTGCCAGCAGTTACCGCGTCCTGAGACCATTCACCGGGGAGCTGTTTTTT
CASSYRVLRPFTGELFF
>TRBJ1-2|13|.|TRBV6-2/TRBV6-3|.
TGTGCCAGCAGACCCCCGGGAAGCTATGGCTACACCTTC
CASRPPGSYGYTF
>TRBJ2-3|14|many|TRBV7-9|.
TGTGCCAGCAGCTTAGCGGGAGAAACAGATACGCAGTATTTT
CASSLAGETDTQYF
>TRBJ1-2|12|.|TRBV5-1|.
TGCGCCAGCAGCTTGGGGGGCAAACCCTACACCTTC
CASSLGGKPYTF
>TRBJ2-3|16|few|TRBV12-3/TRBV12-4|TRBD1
TGTGCCAGCAGTCCGACAGGGGAGTTCAGCACAGATACGCAGTATTTT
CASSPTGEFSTDTQYF
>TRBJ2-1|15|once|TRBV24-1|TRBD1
TGTGCCACCAGTGACCGGGACAGGGGGAACAATGAGCAGTTCTTC
CATSDRDRGNNEQFF
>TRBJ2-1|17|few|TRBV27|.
TGTGCCAGCAGTTTATCCCCGGGGAGGGGGGCCTACAATGAGCAGTTCTTC
CASSLSPGRGAYNEQFF
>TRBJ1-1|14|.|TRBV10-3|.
TGTGCCATCAAATTGGGCAGGGAGAACACTGAAGCTTTCTTT
CAIKLGRENTEAFF
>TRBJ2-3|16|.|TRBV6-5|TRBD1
TGTGCCAGCAGTTACGGGGACAGGGGTGGCACAGATACGCAGTATTTT
CASSYGDRGGTDTQYF
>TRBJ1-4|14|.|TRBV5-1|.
TGCGCCAGCAGCTTGGCAGGGACCAATGAAAAACTGTTTTTT
CASSLAGTNEKLFF
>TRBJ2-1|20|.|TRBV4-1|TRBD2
TGCGCCAGCAGCCGAGTCCCGGGACTAGCGGGAGTAGCGTTATTCGATGAGCAGTTCTTC
CASSRVPGLAGVALFDEQFF
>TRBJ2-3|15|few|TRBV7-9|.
TGTGCCAGCAGCGCCCGTCTGCCCCTCTCAGATACGCAGTATTTT
CASSARLPLSDTQYF
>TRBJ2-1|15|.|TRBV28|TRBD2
TGTGCCAGCAGGGGAACTAGCGTCTCCTACAATGAGCAGTTCTTC
CASRGTSVSYNEQFF
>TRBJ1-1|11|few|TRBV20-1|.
TGCAGTGGGGGAATAGGGCCTGAAGCTTTCTTT
CSGGIGPEAFF
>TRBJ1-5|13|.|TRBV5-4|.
TGTGCCAGCAGCTTGGATCTGGGTCAGCCCCAGCATTTT
CASSLDLGQPQHF
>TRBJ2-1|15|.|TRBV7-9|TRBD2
TGTGCCAGCAGCCCCGGGACTAGCTCTGTCAATGAGCAGTTCTTC
CASSPGTSSVNEQFF
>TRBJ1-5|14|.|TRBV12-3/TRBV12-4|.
TGTGCCAGCAGTGAAGGACAGTACAATCAGCCCCAGCATTTT
CASSEGQYNQPQHF
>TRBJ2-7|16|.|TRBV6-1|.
TGTGCCAGCAACGGGAGCCCGACAATGGGTCTCTACGAGCAGTACTTC
CASNGSPTMGLYEQYF
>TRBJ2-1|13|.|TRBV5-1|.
TGCGCCAGCAGCCTCGAATCATACAGTGAGCAGTTCTTC
CASSLESYSEQFF
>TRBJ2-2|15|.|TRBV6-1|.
TGTGCCAGCAGCGAACCGGGACGAGTGACCGGGGAGCTGTTTTTT
CASSEPGRVTGELFF
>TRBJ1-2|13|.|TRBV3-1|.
TGTGCCAGCAGCCAAGGAGGGCTCTATGGCTACACCTTC
CASSQGGLYGYTF
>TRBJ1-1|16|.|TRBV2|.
TGTGCCAGCAGTAGTCCCGGGACATTTATGAACACTGAAGCTTTCTTT
CASSSPGTFMNTEAFF
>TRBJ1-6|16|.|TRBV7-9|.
TGTGCCAGCAGCCCGGACAAGTTCATCTATAATTCACCCCTCCACTTT
CASSPDKFIYNSPLHF
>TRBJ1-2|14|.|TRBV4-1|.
TGCGCCAGCAGCCAAGATAACGTCGGCTATGGCTACACCTTC
CASSQDNVGYGYTF
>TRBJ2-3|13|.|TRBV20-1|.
TGCAGTGCTAGGGAGGACCCCCAGGATACGCAGTATTTT
CSAREDPQDTQYF
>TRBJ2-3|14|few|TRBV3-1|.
TGTGCCAGCAGCCAAGTTGTTGGCACAGATACGCAGTATTTT
CASSQVVGTDTQYF
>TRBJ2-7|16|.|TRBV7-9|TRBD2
TGTGCCAGCAGCTTAGCTAGCGGGAGCGTATCTAACGAGCAGTACTTC
CASSLASGSVSNEQYF
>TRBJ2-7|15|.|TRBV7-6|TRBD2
TGTGCCAGCAGCCCAGAGCCTAGCGGGACTAACGAGCAGTACTTC
CASSPEPSGTNEQYF
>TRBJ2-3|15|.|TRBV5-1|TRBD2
TGCGCCAGCAGCTTAATTGGACTAGCAACAGATACGCAGTATTTT
CASSLIGLATDTQYF
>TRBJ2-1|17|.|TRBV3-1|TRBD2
TGTGCCAGCAGCCCCCCTGAAGGCCTCGCGGGAGACAATGAGCAGTTCTTC
CASSPPEGLAGDNEQFF
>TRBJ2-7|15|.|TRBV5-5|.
TGTGCCAGCAGCTTGAGGGCAGATTTACTTTACGAGCAGTACTTC
CASSLRADLLYEQYF
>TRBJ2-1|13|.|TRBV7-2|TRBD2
TGTGCCAGCAGCTTAGGGGGGGGGTATGAGCAGTTCTTC
CASSLGGGYEQFF
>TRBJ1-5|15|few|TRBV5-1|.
TGCGCCAGCAGCTTGGGGGACAATAGCAATCAGCCCCAGCATTTT
CASSLGDNSNQPQHF
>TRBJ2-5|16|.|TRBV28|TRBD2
TGTGCCAGCAGTCCCTGGACTAGCGGGAGAAAAGAGACCCAGTACTTC
CASSPWTSGRKETQYF
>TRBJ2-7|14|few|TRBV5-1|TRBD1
TGCGCCAGCAGCAAAACAGGGGATCGCTACGAGCAGTACTTC
CASSKTGDRYEQYF
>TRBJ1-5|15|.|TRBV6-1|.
TGTGCCAGCGGCGATAATAGACATAGCAATCAGCCCCAGCATTTT
CASGDNRHSNQPQHF
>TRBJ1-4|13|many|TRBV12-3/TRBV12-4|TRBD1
TGTGCCAGCAGAACAGGGGCTATTGAAAAACTGTTTTTT
CASRTGAIEKLFF
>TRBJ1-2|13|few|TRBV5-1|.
TGCGCCAGCAGCTTGGGGATTAACTATGGCTACACCTTC
CASSLGINYGYTF
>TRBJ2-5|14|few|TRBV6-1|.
TGTGCCAGCAGTGAAGGCCTTAAACAAGAGACCCAGTACTTC
CASSEGLKQETQYF
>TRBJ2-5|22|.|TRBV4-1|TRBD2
TGCGCCAGCAGCCAACTTAGCCCGAAGACCGGGACTAGCGGGGGGGAGGAGGAGACCCAGTACTTC
CASSQLSPKTGTSGGEEETQYF
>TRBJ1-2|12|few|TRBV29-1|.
TGCAGCTACGGTATAGGAGAAAGTGGCTACACCTTC
CSYGIGESGYTF